This TCR beta chain was found in a study of blood T cell repertoires in COVID-19 (dated by TCRdb to 2020 to 2022). A note on the overall study: The collaborator samples originated in the United States, Italy and Spain and spanned the acute and convalescent phases of COVID-19. The prospective study material was composed of cDNA or gDNA derived from T cells, B-cell-depleted T cells, or PBMCs. Subjects who had been exposed to COVID-19, were actively infected with it, or had recovered from it provided the deeply sampled blood TCRbeta repertoires that made up the dataset. The repertoires were released in a freely available public database intended as a resource for research on the immune response to SARS-CoV-2. Samples were obtained from the ongoing ImmuneRACE study (first 160 participants) and from about 1,300 subjects provided by 6 global collaborators. Sample metadata almost always included a de-identified subject ID, COVID-19 status, age in years and sex. HLA class I and class II types, where available, came from metadata supplied by the sample provider rather than from assay-based typing. Broad study findings and their caveats: The amount of clinical and demographic metadata varied by source and participant and was provided uncurated.

Taken from cysteine to phenylalanine, the CDR3 has 14 residues. Of the read, only the CDR3 DNA is kept; its 42 bases are in frame from base 1. CDR1 and CDR2 were assigned from the germline V gene as SQVTM and ANQGSEA. V loses 4 bases at its end and J loses 4 bases; junction bases beyond the gene matches: 6. Regarding this clone: It has no known antigen specificity. The sample holds no much larger clone one base away, and base qualities are not on file.

Collaborating institutions collected whole blood in K2EDTA tubes following their own protocols. For TCRbeta analysis, collaborators shipped samples as frozen whole blood, isolated PBMCs, or DNA extracted from either of those sample types. The immunoSEQ Assay, a bias-controlled multiplex PCR, was used to amplify TCRbeta CDR3 regions from genomic DNA. In the authors' own workflow: Within the assay, amplification of reference gene primers was used to estimate how many nucleated cells each sample contained. Sequence reads were collapsed and filtered to measure the absolute abundance of every unique TCRbeta CDR3 rearrangement. For each sample, productive Simpson clonality was calculated as the square root of Simpson's diversity index across productive rearrangements. In its TCRdb copy, this immuneACCESS table keeps in-frame sequences only and misses some clones. Where compared with another copy, unresolved V genes explain less than half of these, and the others have no known cause. The V and J calls and clone size are taken from that table; D and trimming were inferred from the DNA. The sample table records about 300,000 clones; about 84% of these occur just once. Together, the top ten hold around 1.6% of the sample.

The chain was built from TRBV29-1 and TRBJ2-5; 10 central bases correspond to TRBD1. Sequencing input: peripheral blood. The sequence derives from a woman between 45 and 65 years old with acute or convalescent COVID-19. The DNA sequence reads TGCAGCGTTGGGGGACAGGGGTGGGGAGAGACCCAGTACTTC. It encodes CSVGGQGWGETQYF.